The 32 T cell receptor beta chains listed next were all sequenced from one sample in a study of blood T cell repertoires in COVID-19. The table came from immunoSEQ multiplex PCR; TCRdb's copy has only in-frame clones and leaves some out. This sample yields approximately 50,000 clones, of which around 80% are seen a single time; around a quarter belongs to the top ten. Sequencing was done on a sample of peripheral blood. All receptors derive from a man in his sixties or seventies with acute or convalescent COVID-19.

V gene TRBV19 combines with J gene TRBJ1-1; D call uncertain. In germline, CDR1 is LNHDA, CDR2 SQIVND (reference sequence). Trimming shortened V by 10 bases and J by 0 bases, and 9 bases separated the two germline ends. The CDR3 covers 12 residues. In DNA form, the CDR3 reads TGTGCCACTGGCCTTATGAACACTGAAGCTTTCTTT. Translated: CATGLMNTEAFF.

In DNA, the CDR3 is TGTGCCAGCAGCGAGGGGACAGTCAAGTACGAGCAGTACTTC. This gives the protein CASSEGTVKYEQYF. The V gene is TRBV7-9, the J gene TRBJ2-7; 7 nucleotides line up with TRBD1. Germline CDR1 reads SEHNR; CDR2 reads FQNEAQ (reference sequence). V lost 5 bases and J lost 4; bases outside the gene matches: 8. CDR3 size: 14 residues.

The chain has TRBV9 and TRBJ2-3; no firm D call. The germline CDR1 and CDR2 sequences are SGDLS and YYNGEE. The CDR3 spans 14 residues. Trimming left V 0 bases short and J 2 bases short, with 7 bases between. In DNA form, the CDR3 reads TGTGCCAGCAGCGTAGCAAGCGCCACAGATACGCAGTATTTT. Protein: CASSVASATDTQYF.

The chain employs TRBV6-5 and TRBJ2-1, with TRBD1 matching over 11 bases. CDR3 size: 11 residues. Trimming removed 5 bases from V and 14 bases from J; junction bases left unmatched: 2. The germline CDR1 and CDR2 sequences are MNHEY and SVGAGI. The CDR3 DNA is TGTGCCAGCAGTAGGGGACAGGGGGAGTTCTTC. It is translated as CASSRGQGEFF.

The V call is TRBV4-2, the J call TRBJ2-7; D might be TRBD2 (5 bases). CDR1 LGHNA and CDR2 YNFKEQ come from the germline V gene. V was pared by 3 bases and J by 3 bases, with 15 bases between. This CDR3 has 15 amino acids. CDR3 sequence (DNA): TGTGCCAGCAGCCAGGCAAACACTAGATACTACGAGCAGTACTTC. Protein sequence: CASSQANTRYYEQYF.

The chain joins TRBV7-3 to TRBJ1-1; no reliable D call. The germline gives CDR1 SGHTA, CDR2 FQGTGA. The CDR3 is 14 amino acids. The V and J ends lost 5 bases and 4 bases respectively, with 14 bases between them. The CDR3 nucleotides are TGTGCCAGCAGCCCCCTGGCGAGCGCCACTGAAGCTTTCTTT. Protein product: CASSPLASATEAFF. The whole variable domain, filled in from reference TRBV7-3 and TRBJ1-1, reads GAGVSQTPSNKVTEKGKYVELRCDPISGHTALYWYRQSLGQGPEFLIYFQGTGAADDSGLPNDRFFAVRPEGSVSTLKIQRTERGDSAVYLCASSPLASATEAFFGQGTRLTVV.

This sequence joins TRBV5-5 and TRBJ2-5, with TRBD2 matching 8 bases. The J segment lost 1 base and the V segment lost 0 bases, leaving 5 bases of the junction unmatched. The CDR3 spans 16 residues. Per germline, CDR1 SGHKS and CDR2 YYEKEE (reference sequence). The CDR3 sequence: CASSLVVTSAQETQYF. The CDR3 nucleotides are TGTGCCAGCAGCTTGGTTGTGACTAGCGCCCAAGAGACCCAGTACTTC.

The rearrangement links TRBV5-1 to TRBJ2-5; 11 bases map to TRBD1. CDR1 and CDR2 from the germline V gene are SGHRS and YFSETQ. Trimming took 5 bases from V and 4 from J; bases not matched to a gene: 13. This CDR3 has 17 residues. This CDR3 reads CASRAGTGGLRVETQYF. The CDR3 coding sequence is TGCGCCAGCAGGGCCGGGACAGGGGGTCTAAGGGTAGAGACCCAGTACTTC. Full variable domain (outside the CDR3, taken from reference TRBV5-1 and TRBJ2-5): KAGVTQTPRYLIKTRGQQVTLSCSPISGHRSVSWYQQTPGQGLQFLFEYFSETQRNKGNFPGRFSGRQFSNSRSEMNVSTLELGDSALYLCASRAGTGGLRVETQYFGPGTRLLVL.

The V and J genes are TRBV11-3 and TRBJ1-3; D is unresolved. The CDR3 is 17 residues long. The germline V and J ends were trimmed by 1 base and 0 bases, with 13 bases remaining between them. Germline values: CDR1 SGHNT, CDR2 YENEEA. The CDR3 is CASSLAPGVGSGNTIYF. CDR3 sequence (DNA): TGTGCCAGCAGCTTAGCCCCGGGAGTTGGCTCTGGAAACACCATATATTTT.

J is TRBJ1-5 and V is TRBV19, with 7 bases fitting TRBD1. Germline V gene sequence: CDR1 LNHDA, CDR2 SQIVND (reference sequence). The CDR3 runs to 18 residues. V shed 4 bases and J 5 bases; nucleotides not matched to a gene: 17. The CDR3 nucleotides read TGTGCCAGTAGTAACGGTGCGCCCAGACAGGGTTGGCATCAGCCCCAGCATTTT. As protein: CASSNGAPRQGWHQPQHF.

This rearrangement joins TRBV6-5 to TRBJ2-7; D perhaps matches TRBD1 (6 bases). CDR1 MNHEY and CDR2 SVGAGI come from the germline V gene. The length of the CDR3 is 13 residues. Trimming took off 6 bases at V and 3 bases at J, with 12 bases between the two ends. Here the CDR3 DNA reads TGTGCCAGCAGCCAAGGACAGCACTACGAGCAGTACTTC. Protein sequence: CASSQGQHYEQYF.

The rearrangement uses TRBV19 and TRBJ1-4; D remains ambiguous. Looked up from germline, CDR1 is LNHDA and CDR2 is SQIVND (reference sequence). This CDR3 spans 17 amino acids. Trimming left V 6 bases short and J 0 bases short, with 17 bases between. CDR3 sequence reads: CASSLRSLSATNEKLFF. In DNA form, the CDR3 reads TGTGCCAGTAGCCTTCGAAGCTTAAGTGCAACTAATGAAAAACTGTTTTTT.

This chain links TRBV2 with TRBJ1-5, with a tentative D call TRBD1 (5 bases). The CDR3 has 14 amino acids. V was pared by 8 bases and J by 5 bases, with 16 bases between. The germline CDR1 and CDR2 sequences are SNHLY and FYNNEI. The CDR3 spells CASSKGQVDQPQHF. The CDR3 nucleotides are TGTGCCAGCTCCAAGGGGCAGGTAGATCAGCCCCAGCATTTT.

This clone is deemed medium-sized. The V gene is TRBV7-2, the J gene TRBJ1-5; D is possibly TRBD1 (6 bases). The germline V gene encodes CDR1 SGHTA and CDR2 FQGNSA. V was trimmed by 1 base and J by 3 bases, leaving 10 bases between them. CDR3 length equals 15 residues. CDR3 region: CASSLEQGLNQPQHF. The CDR3 DNA follows: TGTGCCAGCAGCTTAGAACAGGGCCTCAATCAGCCCCAGCATTTT.

This clone has a handful of counts. V and J are TRBV10-3 and TRBJ2-7; 11 bases fit TRBD2. Trimming took 4 bases from V and 4 from J; bases not matched to a gene: 6. The CDR3 totals 15 residues. CDR1 and CDR2 from the germline V gene are ENHRY and SYGVKD. The CDR3, as DNA: TGTGCCATCAGTGGCGGGACTAGCGGACAATACGAGCAGTACTTC. It specifies CAISGGTSGQYEQYF.

This rearrangement joins TRBV4-3 to TRBJ2-4, with 12 bases fitting TRBD2. V dropped 0 bases and J dropped 5; count of bases not matched to a gene: 5. Looked up from germline, CDR1 is LGHNA and CDR2 is YSLEER. The CDR3 loop spans 17 amino acids. DNA for the CDR3: TGCGCCAGCAGCCAAGATGGCCTAGCGGGAGGGCAAAACATTCAGTACTTC. This translates into CASSQDGLAGGQNIQYF.

This clone was detected a few times. The chain combines TRBV7-9 with TRBJ2-7, with TRBD1 matching 9 bases. CDR1 is SEHNR and CDR2 is FQNEAQ in the germline V gene (reference sequence). With V trimmed by 3 bases and J by 5 bases, 5 bases remained unmatched. This CDR3 region has 14 residues. CDR3 region: CASSFGQGIDEQYF. CDR3 sequence (DNA): TGTGCCAGCAGCTTCGGACAGGGGATTGACGAGCAGTACTTC.

This chain joins TRBV5-4 and TRBJ2-2, with TRBD2 identical over 11 bases. Unmatched junction bases numbered 7, after V lost 0 bases and J lost 6 bases. The CDR3 loop spans 17 amino acids. Germline values: CDR1 SGHNT, CDR2 YYREEE (reference sequence). CDR3 sequence: CASSLVASGRRAGELFF. CDR3 nucleotide sequence: TGTGCCAGCAGCTTGGTCGCTAGCGGGAGGAGGGCCGGGGAGCTGTTTTTT.

J is TRBJ2-2 and V is TRBV4-1, with 7 bases aligning to TRBD2. The ends lost 0 bases at V and 7 bases at J; junction bases unmatched: 11. This CDR3 has 17 residues. CDR1 is MGHRA and CDR2 is YSYEKL in the germline V gene. The CDR3 reads CASSQDVSGIPIGELFF. The CDR3 DNA reads TGCGCCAGCAGCCAAGACGTCAGCGGGATCCCTATCGGGGAGCTGTTTTTT.

The chain is built from TRBV3-1 (or the pseudogene TRBV3-2) and TRBJ2-1; weak D call: TRBD2 (7 bases). V was clipped by 4 bases and J by 5 bases, with 15 bases between them. Germline-derived CDR1 and CDR2 are LGHDT and YNNKEL (reference sequence). CDR3 length: 15 residues. CDR3 loop: CASSLEGGGNNEQFF. The DNA for the CDR3 is TGTGCCAGCAGCCTGGAGGGGGGGGGAAACAATGAGCAGTTCTTC.

The chain joins TRBV30 to TRBJ2-5, with 7 bases matching TRBD1. CDR1 and CDR2 (germline): GTSNPN, SVGIG (reference sequence). The length of the CDR3 is 14 residues. With 8 bases clipped from V and 1 base from J, the junction kept 10 bases outside the gene matches. CDR3 nucleotides: TGTGCCCGCACGAACCGGGACAGCCAAGAGACCCAGTACTTC. Translation: CARTNRDSQETQYF.

The chain has TRBV6-1 and TRBJ1-6; unclear D gene. Deletions cut 0 bases from V and 8 bases from J, with 5 bases between. Germline values: CDR1 MNHNS, CDR2 SASEGT. This CDR3 has 13 amino acids. CDR3 DNA: TGTGCCAGCAGTGAAGCGAGGGATTCACCCCTCCACTTT. Amino acids: CASSEARDSPLHF.

A word on this clone: The junction shows a germline mismatch at one end, possibly a read error. V is TRBV7-2 and J is TRBJ2-3, with D perhaps TRBD1 (6 bases). This CDR3 contains 14 residues. Germline lookup yields CDR1 SGHTA and CDR2 FQGNSA. This chain's CDR3 is CASSLAYSGQDLKF. The CDR3 nucleotides are TGTGCCAGCAGCTTAGCGTACTCGGGACAAGACTTAAAGTTT.

The gene calls are TRBV18 and TRBJ2-3; a weak D match, TRBD1 (5 bases). The CDR3 extends over 15 amino acids. V was pared by 0 bases and J by 1 base, with 8 bases between. Germline V gene lookup returns CDR1 KGHSH and CDR2 LQKENI. The CDR3 sequence is CASSPPSQGTDTQYF. Here the CDR3 DNA reads TGTGCCAGCTCACCACCATCACAGGGCACAGATACGCAGTATTTT.

The rearrangement links TRBV7-9 to TRBJ2-1; D remains unclear. Trimming cost V 4 bases and J 6 bases, with 10 bases left between them. Germline CDR1 reads SEHNR; CDR2 reads FQNEAQ (reference sequence). This CDR3 is built from 13 residues. The chain's CDR3 is CASSSGYSNEQFF. The CDR3 bases are TGTGCCAGCAGCTCCGGTTATAGCAATGAGCAGTTCTTC.

The CDR3 coding sequence is TGTGCCAGCAGCGTAGCTGCTACGACAGGGGTGAACTACGAGCAGTACTTC. This translates into CASSVAATTGVNYEQYF. The rearrangement joins TRBV9 to TRBJ2-7, with 8 nucleotides matching TRBD1. This CDR3 spans 17 amino acids. V was clipped by 0 bases and J by 3 bases; unmatched bases: 11. Germline loops: CDR1 SGDLS, CDR2 YYNGEE.

The chain is built from TRBV14 and TRBJ1-1; D is undetermined. Looked up from germline, CDR1 is SGHDN and CDR2 is FVKESK. With 4 bases removed from V and 1 base from J, the gap between germline ends came to 7 bases. This CDR3 has 13 amino acids. The CDR3 loop is CASSRTTNTEAFF. The DNA for the CDR3 is TGTGCCAGCAGCCGAACAACGAACACTGAAGCTTTCTTT.

The rearrangement uses TRBV18 and TRBJ1-1; D is possibly TRBD1 (6 bases). V gave up 5 bases and J gave up 3 bases, with 16 bases separating them. The CDR3 loop spans 15 amino acids. Looked up from germline, CDR1 is KGHSH and CDR2 is LQKENI. CDR3 nucleotide sequence: TGTGCCAGCTCATCCTCGACAGGTCTAGACACTGAAGCTTTCTTT. Its protein is CASSSSTGLDTEAFF.

In its sample, this clone was seen a few times. J is TRBJ2-7 and V is TRBV4-1, with D unclear. The CDR3 is 15 amino acids. V dropped 2 bases and J dropped 4 bases, with 15 bases sitting between them. Germline CDR1 reads MGHRA; CDR2 reads YSYEKL. The CDR3 nucleotides read TGCGCCAGCAGCCAAAGTTTCCAAGCAGGTTACGAGCAGTACTTC. It encodes CASSQSFQAGYEQYF.

This clone appeared a single time. J is TRBJ1-3 and V is TRBV5-1; D perhaps matches TRBD1 (5 bases). This CDR3 is 15 amino acids long. Germline V CDR1 and CDR2: SGHRS, YFSETQ. V was trimmed by 0 bases and J by 4 bases, leaving 11 bases between them. This chain's CDR3 is CASSLGQTLGNTIYF. In DNA form, the CDR3 reads TGCGCCAGCAGCTTGGGACAGACTTTAGGAAACACCATATATTTT.

The rearrangement joins TRBV11-3 to TRBJ2-3; D perhaps matches TRBD2 (7 bases). Germline V gene sequence: CDR1 SGHNT, CDR2 YENEEA. This CDR3 has 17 residues. The V and J ends lost 3 bases and 5 bases respectively, with 21 bases between them. Written as DNA, the CDR3 is TGTGCCAGCAGCTTGGGAGTGGGGGCGGGAGTGGGAGATACGCAGTATTTT. This encodes CASSLGVGAGVGDTQYF. Together with reference TRBV11-3 and TRBJ2-3, the CDR3 gives the full variable domain: EAGVVQSPRYKIIEKKQPVAFWCNPISGHNTLYWYLQNLGQGPELLIRYENEEAVDDSQLPKDRFSAERLKGVDSTLKIQPAELGDSAVYLCASSLGVGAGVGDTQYFGPGTRLTVL.

V usage is TRBV7-9 and J usage is TRBJ2-1; 10 bases fit TRBD2. The CDR3 has 16 residues. V lost 4 bases to trimming and J lost 4 bases; unmatched junction nucleotides: 7. Germline V CDR1 and CDR2: SEHNR, FQNEAQ (reference sequence). CDR3 sequence: CASSYTPSGGYNEQFF. The CDR3 bases are TGTGCCAGCAGCTATACCCCTAGCGGGGGTTACAATGAGCAGTTCTTC.